This paragraph covers one T cell receptor beta chain sequence. The CDR3 sequence is 15 residues long. The V gene lost 0 bases and the J gene lost 5 bases, with 11 bases spanning the gap. Germline CDR1 ENHRY, CDR2 SYGVKD. Methods used by the authors: It was from reference gene primer amplification that nucleated cell counts were estimated. Some clones are missing from TCRdb's copy, which holds only in-frame ones; the method was immunoSEQ multiplex PCR. That table supplies the V and J calls and clone size; D and trimming were determined from the DNA. The sample lists under 200,000 clones, 65% to 80% occurring once. The entry originates in a study of blood T cell repertoires in COVID-19. Study-wide background: Recovery among Cohort 3 donors was established by two negative PCRs, clearance, or symptom resolution.

Participant age was roughly 18 to 89 years, and participants resided in fewer than 30 US areas. Cohorts were determined from participant-reported clinical history. Material for sequencing was PBMCs or T cells enriched from blood (not recorded which). This chain links TRBV10-3 with TRBJ1-5; D uncertain. The receptor comes from a woman in her 70s in a cohort exposed to, infected with or recovered from COVID-19 (not recorded which). The CDR3 DNA reads TGTGCCATCAGTGAGTCCCCCCGCGGAGATCAGCCCCAGCATTTT. It encodes CAISESPRGDQPQHF.